Below, one TCR beta chain is given with its context. Its target is not known. The sample belongs to a study of PD-1 blockade in classical Hodgkin lymphoma. TCRdb keeps only in-frame clones here, not all; method: immunoSEQ multiplex PCR. The sample lists some 23,000 clones; 94% were seen once. The time point is: newly diagnosed, previously untreated cHL patient sample. As a comparison, the study used PBMCs from newly diagnosed, untreated classical Hodgkin lymphoma. Study-level results: As was reported, newly diagnosed patients showed lower baseline TCR diversity than healthy donors did. Undefined causes, possibly disease activity or prior therapy, underlie the repertoire differences.

The germline V gene encodes CDR1 SGHRS and CDR2 YFSETQ. V was shortened by 0 bases and J by 2 bases, with 11 bases between the two germline ends. The CDR3 contains 15 residues. This receptor was taken from a human donor with classical Hodgkin lymphoma. Sequenced input: peripheral blood mononuclear cells (PBMCs). The chain has TRBV5-1 and TRBJ1-1; D possibly corresponds to TRBD1 (6 bases). The chain's CDR3 is CASSLVGAGNTEAFF. Written as DNA, the CDR3 is TGCGCCAGCAGCTTGGTGGGGGCCGGAAACACTGAAGCTTTCTTT.